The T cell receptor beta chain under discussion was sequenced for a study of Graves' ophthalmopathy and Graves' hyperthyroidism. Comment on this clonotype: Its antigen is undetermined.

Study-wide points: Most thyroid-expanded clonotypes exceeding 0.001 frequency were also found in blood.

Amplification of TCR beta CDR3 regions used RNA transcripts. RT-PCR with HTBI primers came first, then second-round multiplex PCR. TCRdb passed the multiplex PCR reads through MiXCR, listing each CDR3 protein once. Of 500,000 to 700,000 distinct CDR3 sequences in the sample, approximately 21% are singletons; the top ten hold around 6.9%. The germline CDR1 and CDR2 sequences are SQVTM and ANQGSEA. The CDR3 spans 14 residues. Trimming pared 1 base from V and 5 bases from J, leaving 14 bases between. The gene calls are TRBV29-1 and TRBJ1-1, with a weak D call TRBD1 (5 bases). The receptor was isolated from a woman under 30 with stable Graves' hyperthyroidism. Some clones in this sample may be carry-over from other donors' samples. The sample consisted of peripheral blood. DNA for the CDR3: TGCAGCGTTGAAGGAAGGGAGGGGTGGACTGAAGCTTTCTTT. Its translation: CSVEGREGWTEAFF.